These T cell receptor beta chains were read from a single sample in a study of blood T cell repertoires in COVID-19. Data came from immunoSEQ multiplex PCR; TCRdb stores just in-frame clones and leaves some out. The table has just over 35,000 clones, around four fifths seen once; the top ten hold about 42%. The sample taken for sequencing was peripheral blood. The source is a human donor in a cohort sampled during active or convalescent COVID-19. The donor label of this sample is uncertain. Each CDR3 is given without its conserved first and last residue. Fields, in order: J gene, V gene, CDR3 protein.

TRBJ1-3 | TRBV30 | AWSLQSSGNTIY
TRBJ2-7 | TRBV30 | AWSVRTSGRSEQY
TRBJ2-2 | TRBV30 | AWTSTGAFRAGELF
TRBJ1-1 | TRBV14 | ASSQFRADTEAF
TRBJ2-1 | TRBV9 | ASSVAGARGEQF
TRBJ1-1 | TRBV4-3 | ASSQEISVDWTEAF
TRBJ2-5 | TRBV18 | ASSPRRDETQY
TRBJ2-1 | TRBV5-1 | ASSRGREPTNEQF
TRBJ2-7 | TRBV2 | ASSEQSGTGGYEQY
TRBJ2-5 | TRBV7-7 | ASGLNRGAGETQY
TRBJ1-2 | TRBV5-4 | ASSFRNREQGGYT
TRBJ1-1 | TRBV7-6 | ASSSTGWDTEAF
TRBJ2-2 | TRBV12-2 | ASRPRDRNTGELF
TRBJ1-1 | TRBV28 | ASSSPSGGVTEAF
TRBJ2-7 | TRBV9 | ASSVEDRTYEQY
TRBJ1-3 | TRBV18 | ASSSSQYSGNTIY
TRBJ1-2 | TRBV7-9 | ASSLVQDNGYT
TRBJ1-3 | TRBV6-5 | ASSYSPDMSGNTIY
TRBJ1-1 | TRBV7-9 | ASSLATTATEAF
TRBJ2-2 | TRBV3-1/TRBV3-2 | ASSQEGLVMAGELF
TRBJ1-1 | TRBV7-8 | ASTLEGANTEAF
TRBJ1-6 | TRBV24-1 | ATKRPSDTYSPLH
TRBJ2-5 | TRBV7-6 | ASSREASGRSETQY
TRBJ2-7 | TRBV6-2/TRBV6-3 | ASSTGGHRGRKDEQY
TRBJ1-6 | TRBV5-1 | ASSLEGVVNSPLH
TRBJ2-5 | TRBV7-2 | ASSQGLETQY
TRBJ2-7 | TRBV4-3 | ASSLRTGGSYEQY
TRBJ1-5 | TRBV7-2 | ASSLVAGSNQPQH
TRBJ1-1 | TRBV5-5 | ASSGGTGVSAF
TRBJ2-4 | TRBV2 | ASSLSNIQY
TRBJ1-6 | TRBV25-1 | ASSPVGRGGSYNSPLH
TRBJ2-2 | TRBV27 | ASSLAGGIGELF
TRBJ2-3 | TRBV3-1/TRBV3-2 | AAGTRSTDTQY
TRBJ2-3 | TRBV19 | ASRPGQRADTQY
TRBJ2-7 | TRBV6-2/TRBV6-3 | ASSQRGTGTYEQY
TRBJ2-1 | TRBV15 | ATSRRTRGYNEQF
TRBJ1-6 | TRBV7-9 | ASSRAGYNSPLH
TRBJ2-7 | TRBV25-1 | ASSSTGTDYEQY
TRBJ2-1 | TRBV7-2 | ASEGNGGSSYNEQF
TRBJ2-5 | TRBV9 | ASSVRGRADAAQY
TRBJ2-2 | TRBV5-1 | ASSPERVDTGELF
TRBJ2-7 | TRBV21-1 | ASSEGTSGSYEQY
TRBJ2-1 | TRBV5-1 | ASKRRLAVPYEGNEQF
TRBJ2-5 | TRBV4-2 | ASSQDGIQETQY
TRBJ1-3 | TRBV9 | ASSQGGGLSSGNTIY
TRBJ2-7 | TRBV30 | AWSSGSSYEQY
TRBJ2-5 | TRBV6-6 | AYSTGETQY
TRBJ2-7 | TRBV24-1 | ATSDSSGTGKMLGQY
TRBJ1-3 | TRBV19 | ASSIGRRDTIY
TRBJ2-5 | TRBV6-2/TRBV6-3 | ASSYSAGASQETQY
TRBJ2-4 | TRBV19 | ASSIENIQY
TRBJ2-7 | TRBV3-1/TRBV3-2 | ASSLHYEQY
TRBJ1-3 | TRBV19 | ASSIAGTGNTIY
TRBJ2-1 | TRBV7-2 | ASSLGSSFYEQF
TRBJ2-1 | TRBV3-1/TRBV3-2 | ASSQGSGREQF